This T cell receptor beta chain was sequenced for a study of blood T cell repertoires in COVID-19 (dated by TCRdb to the early 2020s). Some background on the complete study: Samples covering the acute and convalescent phases of COVID-19 were provided by collaborators in the United States, Italy and Spain. The dataset comprised deeply sampled blood TCRbeta repertoires from subjects exposed to, actively infected with, or recovered from COVID-19. Where available, HLA class I and class II types were taken from metadata supplied by the sample provider and were not determined by assay-based typing. The material from the prospective study consisted of cDNA or gDNA derived from T cells, B-cell-depleted T cells, or PBMCs. The repertoires were released in a freely available public database meant as a resource for research on the immune response to SARS-CoV-2. The sample metadata nearly always contained a de-identified subject ID, COVID-19 status, age in years and sex. Samples came from the ongoing ImmuneRACE study (first 160 participants) plus 1,254 subjects from 6 global collaborators. What the study reported, not specific to this receptor: Clinical and demographic metadata were provided uncurated, with the amount varying by source and participant.

TCRbeta CDR3 regions were amplified from genomic DNA by means of the immunoSEQ Assay, a bias-controlled multiplex PCR. Concerning the study's data processing: Within the assay, amplification of reference gene primers was used to estimate how many nucleated cells each sample contained. Sequence reads were collapsed and filtered to measure the absolute abundance of every unique TCRbeta CDR3 rearrangement. Productive Simpson clonality was computed per sample as the square root of Simpson's diversity index over productive rearrangements. Here the immuneACCESS table is served through TCRdb, limited to in-frame sequences with V and J called. Missing clones are a known gap in these copies; in checked studies unresolved V genes cover under half, and the rest lacks a known reason. V and J calls and clone size are those listed in that table; D and trimming were worked out from the DNA. The sample table shows tens of thousands of clones, and less than 85% are seen once. The top ten constitute around 10% of the sample.

The collaborating institutions used their own protocols to collect whole blood in K2EDTA tubes. Collaborator samples were shipped for TCRbeta analysis as frozen whole blood, isolated PBMCs, or DNA extracted from either sample type. Turning to this clone: Its target antigen remains unknown. Base qualities are missing; no much larger clone stands one base away.

The clonotype comes from a man in his 60s with acute or convalescent COVID-19. Material: peripheral blood.

The CDR3 reads CASSLSGLLVNEQFF. The sequenced DNA is TGTGCCAGCAGCTTATCGGGACTCCTCGTCAATGAGCAGTTCTTC. The sequence links TRBV7-9 to TRBJ2-1, with TRBD2 tentatively as D gene (6 bases match). V is cut by 2 bases and J by 6 bases, and the space between the germline ends is 14 bases. From the cysteine through the phenylalanine, the CDR3 covers 15 amino acids. Solely the CDR3 DNA is kept, with 45 bases framed from the first base. The germline V gene (reference sequence) sets CDR1 to SEHNR and CDR2 to FQNEAQ.